This TCR beta chain comes out of a study of T cell responses to AZD1222 COVID-19 vaccine. Generated by immunoSEQ multiplex PCR, the TCRdb table keeps only in-frame clones and is missing some. The table shows about 120,000 clones, with roughly 91% occurring only once. V was clipped by 3 bases and J by 2 bases, with 20 bases between them. The CDR3 is made up of 17 amino acids. From germline, CDR1 is GTSNPN and CDR2 SVGIG (reference sequence). As to this clone: Its specificity is unknown.

Findings of the study overall: Rises in breadth and depth of Spike-specific TCRs came after two AZD1222 doses.

This chain joins TRBV30 and TRBJ1-5; D might be TRBD1 (6 bases). The TCR sequence derives from an adult who received the AZD1222 COVID-19 vaccine. Material: peripheral blood, obtained 28 days after the second AZD1222 dose. The CDR3 DNA reads as TGTGCCTGGAGCCGTACCGCCTCAGGGGACGGCAATCAGCCCCAGCATTTT. Protein: CAWSRTASGDGNQPQHF.